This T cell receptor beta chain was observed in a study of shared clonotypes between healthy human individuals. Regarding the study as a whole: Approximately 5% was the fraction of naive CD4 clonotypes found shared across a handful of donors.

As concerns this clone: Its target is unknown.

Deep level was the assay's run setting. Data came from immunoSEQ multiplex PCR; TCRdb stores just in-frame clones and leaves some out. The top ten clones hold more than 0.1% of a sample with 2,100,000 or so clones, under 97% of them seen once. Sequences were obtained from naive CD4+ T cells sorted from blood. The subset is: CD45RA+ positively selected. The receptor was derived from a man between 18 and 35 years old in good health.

The CDR3 is CASSKVNGTGSKNIQYF. CDR3 nucleotide sequence: TGTGCCAGCAGCAAAGTGAATGGGACAGGGAGCAAAAACATTCAGTACTTC. The genes are TRBV21-1 and TRBJ2-4; no check of the table's D call, TRBD1, against the DNA was made. TRBV21-1 is a listed pseudogene. The CDR3 is 17 amino acids.